Presented here are 30 T cell receptor beta chains from one specimen sequenced in a study of Ad26.COV2.S vaccination and SARS-CoV-2 variants. The table came from immunoSEQ multiplex PCR; TCRdb's copy has only in-frame clones and leaves some out. Here the sample spans approximately 420,000 clones, 88% being singletons. Regarding treatment: roughly 20 received Ad26.COV2.S at low or high dose, single or two shots; roughly 5 received placebo; per-sample allocation not given. Sample collection was performed on day 63 after the first vaccine or placebo injection. Specimen: peripheral blood, collected in a trial of Ad26.COV2.S vaccine versus placebo. Receptors originate from a person aged 18-60 years who received the Ad26.COV2.S COVID-19 vaccine or a placebo.

This clone appeared a single time. The chain links TRBV30 to TRBJ2-1, with a possible D match to TRBD2 (6 bases). V lost 3 bases to trimming and J lost 12 bases, with 18 bases between them. Germline CDR1 and CDR2: GTSNPN and SVGIG (reference sequence). The CDR3 is 13 amino acids. Here the CDR3 reads CAWRGGALSRQFF. CDR3 DNA: TGTGCCTGGAGGGGCGGGGCCCTCTCTCGGCAGTTCTTC.

This clone appeared a single time. The V call is TRBV9, the J call TRBJ2-2, with a tentative D call TRBD2 (5 bases). This CDR3 is built from 13 residues. Germline values: CDR1 SGDLS, CDR2 YYNGEE. Trimming stripped 0 bases from V and 10 bases from J, with 10 bases between. CDR3 amino acids: CASSVDAGQELFF. The CDR3 DNA reads TGTGCCAGCAGCGTAGATGCGGGCCAGGAGCTGTTTTTT.

The V and J genes are TRBV5-1 and TRBJ2-7, with TRBD1 as a possible D gene (5 bases). Between the trimmed V and J ends, which lost 3 bases and 3 bases, there was a span of 7 bases. CDR1 and CDR2 from the germline V gene are SGHRS and YFSETQ. The CDR3 is 12 amino acids. The CDR3 region is CASSSTDYEQYF. The DNA for the CDR3 is TGCGCCAGCAGCTCGACAGACTACGAGCAGTACTTC.

Comment on this clone: Other DNA sequences in this sample translate to the same CDR3. V gene TRBV25-1 combines with J gene TRBJ2-1; D remains ambiguous. The CDR3 has 16 amino acids. Germline lookup yields CDR1 MGHDK and CDR2 SYGVNS. Between the trimmed V and J ends, which lost 1 base and 1 base, there was a span of 11 bases. CDR3 in amino acids: CASSESGGFSYNEQFF. In DNA form, the CDR3 reads TGTGCCAGCAGTGAATCAGGCGGATTTTCCTACAATGAGCAGTTCTTC.

V and J are TRBV6-1 and TRBJ1-5, with D unresolved. Germline-derived CDR1 and CDR2 are MNHNS and SASEGT. Trimming took off 1 base at V and 4 bases at J, with 8 bases between the two ends. The CDR3 has 14 residues. The CDR3 loop is CASSEGAVNQPQHF. In DNA form, the CDR3 reads TGTGCCAGCAGTGAAGGGGCAGTTAATCAGCCCCAGCATTTT.

The chain recombines TRBV7-2 with TRBJ1-1; TRBD1 aligns across 9 bases. There are 14 residues in the CDR3. Germline CDR1 reads SGHTA; CDR2 reads FQGNSA. V was pared by 6 bases and J by 1 base, with 3 bases of the junction left unmatched. The CDR3 DNA reads as TGTGCCAGCAGAGCGACAGGGGGGAACACTGAAGCTTTCTTT. Its protein is CASRATGGNTEAFF.

The chain links TRBV7-3 to TRBJ2-3; 7 positions match TRBD2. The CDR3 has 16 amino acids. Germline V CDR1 and CDR2: SGHTA, FQGTGA. V lost 1 base to trimming and J lost 1 base; unmatched junction nucleotides: 5. CDR3 DNA sequence: TGTGCCAGCAGCTTAAGTGCGGGGGACCGCACAGATACGCAGTATTTT. Translated, it gives CASSLSAGDRTDTQYF.

The rearrangement uses TRBV15 and TRBJ1-2; 8 bases are a match to TRBD1. The junction had 4 bases not matched to a gene; V was cut back by 0 bases and J by 4 bases. CDR1 and CDR2 from the germline V gene are LNHNV and YYDKDF (reference sequence). CDR3 length equals 15 residues. The CDR3 reads CATSREATGAYGYTF. In nucleotides, the CDR3 is TGTGCCACCAGCAGAGAGGCGACAGGGGCCTATGGCTACACCTTC.

The V gene is TRBV7-9, the J gene TRBJ2-3; D possibly corresponds to TRBD1 (6 bases). The germline CDR1 and CDR2 sequences are SEHNR and FQNEAQ (reference sequence). Trimming took off 5 bases at V and 4 bases at J, with 22 bases between the two ends. The CDR3 is 17 amino acids. The CDR3 region has the DNA TGTGCCAGCAGCGTCCTTAGGGTGGGGGCTATGGCAGATACGCAGTATTTT. Translation gives CASSVLRVGAMADTQYF.

The chain has TRBV5-4 and TRBJ2-5; 8 bases match TRBD2. The V gene end was trimmed by 3 bases and the J gene end by 4 bases; junction bases not matched to a gene: 11. The CDR3 sequence is 16 residues long. The germline gives CDR1 SGHNT, CDR2 YYREEE (reference sequence). DNA of the CDR3: TGTGCCAGCAGCTCTCGGTGGCGGGGGGTAACAGAGACCCAGTACTTC. Its translation: CASSSRWRGVTETQYF.

The CDR3 DNA follows: TGCAGTCTCCTGGCCTCAGGAAAACTGTTTTTT. The encoded protein is CSLLASGKLFF. The chain recombines TRBV20-1 with TRBJ1-4; D is unclear. Germline CDR1 is DFQATT and CDR2 is SNEGSKA (reference sequence). V shed 8 bases and J shed 10 bases, with 14 bases lying between them. This CDR3 comprises 11 residues.

This clone was counted only a few times. The chain carries TRBV29-1 and TRBJ2-1; possibly TRBD2 for D (5 bases). The CDR3 is made up of 14 amino acids. The V end lost 6 bases, the J end lost 0 bases, and 12 bases lay between the germline ends. Germline-derived CDR1 and CDR2 are SQVTM and ANQGSEA. The CDR3 DNA sequence: TGCAGCGTCCGACTTGGGAGCTCCTACAATGAGCAGTTCTTC. Translated: CSVRLGSSYNEQFF.

The chain employs TRBV5-1 and TRBJ2-7, with 11 bases that match TRBD1. Germline V lookup: CDR1 SGHRS, CDR2 YFSETQ. The CDR3 covers 13 residues. Unmatched junction bases numbered 5, after V lost 7 bases and J lost 5 bases. This CDR3 is CASGRTGGHEQYF. The CDR3 DNA sequence: TGCGCCAGCGGAAGGACAGGGGGCCACGAGCAGTACTTC. Full variable domain (remainder filled in from reference TRBV5-1 and TRBJ2-7): KAGVTQTPRYLIKTRGQQVTLSCSPISGHRSVSWYQQTPGQGLQFLFEYFSETQRNKGNFPGRFSGRQFSNSRSEMNVSTLELGDSALYLCASGRTGGHEQYFGPGTRLTVT.

The V call is TRBV19, the J call TRBJ2-2; 8 nucleotides align to TRBD1. The germline CDR1 and CDR2 sequences are LNHDA and SQIVND (reference sequence). Losses at the gene ends were 10 bases for V and 6 bases for J; bases not matched to a gene: 7. This CDR3 has 13 residues. Here the CDR3 reads CATAPGGAGELFF. DNA for the CDR3: TGTGCCACCGCCCCAGGGGGCGCCGGGGAGCTGTTTTTT.

This chain links TRBV28 with TRBJ1-6; 7 bases line up with TRBD1. Germline V lookup: CDR1 MDHEN, CDR2 SYDVKM. The length of the CDR3 is 14 residues. The CDR3 DNA sequence: TGTGCTCTTCAAGGGGGACAGAACAATTCACCCCTCCACTTT. Protein: CALQGGQNNSPLHF. Looking up the rest from reference TRBV28 and TRBJ1-6 gives the full variable domain: DVKVTQSSRYLVKRTGEKVFLECVQDMDHENMFWYRQDPGLGLRLIYFSYDVKMKEKGDIPEGYSVSREKKERFSLILESASTNQTSMYLCALQGGQNNSPLHFGNGTRLTVT.

The CDR3 region has the DNA TGCGCCAGCAGCCAATTAGCGGGGGGAGGAGAGACCCAGTACTTC. Translating gives CASSQLAGGGETQYF. This rearrangement joins TRBV4-1 to TRBJ2-5, with 10 bases lining up with TRBD2. The CDR3 has 15 amino acids. The germline V gene has CDR1 MGHRA and CDR2 YSYEKL. V gave up 2 bases and J gave up 4 bases; unmatched junction bases: 4.

The chain recombines TRBV27 with TRBJ2-2; no clear D gene. Germline V gene sequence: CDR1 MNHEY, CDR2 SMNVEV (reference sequence). Deletions cut 6 bases from V and 0 bases from J, with 14 bases between. This CDR3 contains 16 residues. This CDR3 reads CASSLNGQTNTGELFF. CDR3 nucleotides: TGTGCCAGCAGCCTAAACGGCCAGACGAACACCGGGGAGCTGTTTTTT.

The chain recombines TRBV11-3 with TRBJ2-1, with TRBD2 matching 9 bases. V lost 1 base, J lost 4 bases, and 5 bases stayed unmatched. CDR1 and CDR2 (germline): SGHNT, YENEEA. This CDR3 comprises 16 residues. The DNA for the CDR3 is TGTGCCAGCAGCTTAGGAGGCGGGGGGGCTTACAATGAGCAGTTCTTC. Protein: CASSLGGGGAYNEQFF.

The V call is TRBV6-2 or TRBV6-3, the J call TRBJ2-1; TRBD1 aligns across 7 bases. Germline lookup yields CDR1 MNHEY and CDR2 SVGEGT. V gave up 0 bases and J gave up 6 bases; unmatched junction bases: 2. The CDR3 spans 14 residues. CDR3 DNA sequence: TGTGCCAGCAGTTACTCGGGACAGAGCAATGAGCAGTTCTTC. Its translation: CASSYSGQSNEQFF.

CDR3 DNA sequence: TGTGCCAGCAGCCCCCGGACAGTGTATGACTATGGCTACACCTTC. This gives the protein CASSPRTVYDYGYTF. The chain recombines TRBV6-6 with TRBJ1-2; D possibly corresponds to TRBD1 (6 bases). The V end lost 6 bases, the J end lost 3 bases, and 17 bases lay between the germline ends. CDR1 and CDR2 from the germline V gene are MNHNY and SVGAGI (reference sequence). CDR3 length equals 15 residues.

CDR3 loop: CASSPLQGDSYEQYF. The CDR3 coding sequence is TGTGCCAGCAGCCCCCTACAGGGAGACAGCTACGAGCAGTACTTC. The chain is built from TRBV9 and TRBJ2-7; tentatively, D is TRBD1 (6 bases). Trimming removed 4 bases at V and 3 bases at J, with 17 bases between. The CDR3 is made up of 15 amino acids. Looked up from germline, CDR1 is SGDLS and CDR2 is YYNGEE.

This chain uses TRBV9 with TRBJ1-3; D is possibly TRBD1 (6 bases). V lost 3 bases and J 4 bases, leaving 17 bases between the germline ends. CDR1 is SGDLS and CDR2 is YYNGEE in the germline V gene. The CDR3 consists of 16 residues. DNA for the CDR3: TGTGCCAGCAGCGCCGGGGGAGGGGGATCCGGAAACACCATATATTTT. Protein: CASSAGGGGSGNTIYF.

The chain couples TRBV9 to TRBJ1-3; 9 nucleotides align to TRBD1. Germline V CDR1 and CDR2: SGDLS, YYNGEE. The CDR3 is made up of 17 amino acids. Trimming took 4 bases from V and 0 from J; bases not matched to a gene: 8. CDR3 coding DNA: TGTGCCAGCAGCCCAAGGACAGGGGTGAGCTCTGGAAACACCATATATTTT. Protein sequence: CASSPRTGVSSGNTIYF.

The gene calls are TRBV4-1 and TRBJ2-5, with D tentatively TRBD1 (7 bases). Germline V gene sequence: CDR1 MGHRA, CDR2 YSYEKL. This CDR3 has 17 amino acids. The ends were cut back, 2 bases at V and 5 bases at J, with 21 bases in the middle. The CDR3 DNA sequence: TGCGCCAGCAGCCAACCTAGAGGCAGGGGGGCCTGGGAGACCCAGTACTTC. Its translation: CASSQPRGRGAWETQYF.

The chain links TRBV9 to TRBJ2-3, with D tentatively TRBD2 (6 bases). V lost 3 bases to trimming and J lost 2 bases, with 16 bases between them. Germline loops: CDR1 SGDLS, CDR2 YYNGEE. The CDR3 is 16 amino acids. The CDR3 here is CASSGNYGRFTDTQYF. The CDR3 DNA follows: TGTGCCAGCAGCGGAAACTATGGGAGGTTCACAGATACGCAGTATTTT.

The rearrangement links TRBV7-2 to TRBJ2-7, with TRBD1 identical over 7 bases. The CDR3 has 15 residues. Germline assignment: CDR1 SGHTA and CDR2 FQGNSA. The junction had 10 bases not matched to a gene; V was cut back by 4 bases and J by 4 bases. This CDR3 is CASSSQQGVSYEQYF. CDR3 DNA sequence: TGTGCCAGCAGCTCGCAGCAGGGGGTGAGTTACGAGCAGTACTTC.

The chain employs TRBV7-3 and TRBJ2-6; D is uncertain. Germline CDR1 reads SGHTA; CDR2 reads FQGTGA. V dropped 6 bases and J dropped 3 bases, with 9 bases sitting between them. CDR3 length: 14 amino acids. The CDR3 DNA sequence: TGTGCCAGCAGTAGGGATTTTGGGGCCAACGTCCTGACTTTC. Translating gives CASSRDFGANVLTF.

The rearrangement joins TRBV7-2 to TRBJ2-7; TRBD2 aligns across 9 bases. V lost 3 bases and J lost 3; bases outside the gene matches: 0. Germline assignment: CDR1 SGHTA and CDR2 FQGNSA. The CDR3 sequence is 13 residues long. The CDR3 reads CASSLRGGYEQYF. The CDR3 region has the DNA TGTGCCAGCAGCTTGCGGGGGGGCTACGAGCAGTACTTC.

This chain uses TRBV9 with TRBJ2-3; D not resolved. CDR3 length equals 14 residues. Per the germline V gene, CDR1 is SGDLS and CDR2 is YYNGEE. Trimming cost V 5 bases and J 0 bases, with 10 bases left between them. CDR3 loop: CASSLPPSTDTQYF. DNA for the CDR3: TGTGCCAGCAGTCTACCACCTAGCACAGATACGCAGTATTTT. Full variable domain (remainder filled in from reference TRBV9 and TRBJ2-3): DSGVTQTPKHLITATGQRVTLRCSPRSGDLSVYWYQQSLDQGLQFLIQYYNGEERAKGNILERFSAQQFPDLHSELNLSSLELGDSALYFCASSLPPSTDTQYFGPGTRLTVL.

V and J are TRBV10-3 and TRBJ2-5; possible D gene TRBD1, 5 bases. The CDR3 extends over 13 amino acids. Germline-derived CDR1 and CDR2 are ENHRY and SYGVKD. The germline V and J ends were trimmed by 6 bases and 1 base, with 9 bases remaining between them. CDR3 region: CAIRDSLQETQYF. CDR3 nucleotides: TGTGCCATCAGAGACAGCCTCCAAGAGACCCAGTACTTC.